The T cell receptor beta chain under discussion was sequenced for a study of regulatory dendritic cells for organ transplantation. The CDR3 totals 11 residues. V gave up 4 bases and J gave up 2 bases, with 1 base separating them. The germline CDR1 and CDR2 sequences are SEHNR and FQNEAQ (reference sequence). Sequencing was performed with immunoSEQ multiplex PCR; in TCRdb, only in-frame clones are kept and a portion is missing. The profile shows about 21,000 clones, 70% to 90% of them singletons. This clone was picked up one time. Its antigen is currently unknown. Sorted subsets were CFSE-labeled and cultured four to five days with allogeneic dendritic cells.

V usage is TRBV7-9 and J usage is TRBJ2-3; D gene uncertain. This clonotype originated in a human donor in good health. Sequences were obtained from naive CD4+ T cells from blood cultured with regulatory dendritic cells. Specified subset: CD45RA+ naive T cells. CDR3 sequence (DNA): TGTGCCAGCAGCTCCACAGATACGCAGTATTTT. It codes for CASSSTDTQYF.